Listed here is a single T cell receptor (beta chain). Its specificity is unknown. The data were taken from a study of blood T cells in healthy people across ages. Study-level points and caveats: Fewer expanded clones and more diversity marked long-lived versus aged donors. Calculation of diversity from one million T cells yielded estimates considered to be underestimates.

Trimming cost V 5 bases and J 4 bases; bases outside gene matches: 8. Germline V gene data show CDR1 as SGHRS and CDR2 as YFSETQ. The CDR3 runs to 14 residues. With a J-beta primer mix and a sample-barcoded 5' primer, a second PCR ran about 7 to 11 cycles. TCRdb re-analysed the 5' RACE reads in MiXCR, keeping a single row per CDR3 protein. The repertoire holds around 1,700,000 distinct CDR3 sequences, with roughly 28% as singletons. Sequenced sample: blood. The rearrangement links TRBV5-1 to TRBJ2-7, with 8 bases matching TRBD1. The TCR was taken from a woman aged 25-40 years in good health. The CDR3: CASRLVGQGYEQYF. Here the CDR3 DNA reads TGCGCCAGCAGGCTCGTTGGACAGGGATACGAGCAGTACTTC. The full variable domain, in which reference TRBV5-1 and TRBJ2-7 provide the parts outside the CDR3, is KAGVTQTPRYLIKTRGQQVTLSCSPISGHRSVSWYQQTPGQGLQFLFEYFSETQRNKGNFPGRFSGRQFSNSRSEMNVSTLELGDSALYLCASRLVGQGYEQYFGPGTRLTVT.